This T cell receptor beta chain was captured in a study of blood T cell repertoires in COVID-19. Study-level information: Sources were T cells, B-cell-depleted T cells, or PBMCs; the material itself was cDNA or gDNA.

V lost 7 bases and J 5 bases, leaving 22 bases between the germline ends. Germline V gives CDR1 MDHEN, CDR2 SYDVKM. This CDR3 is built from 16 residues. Study processing details: Using reference gene primer amplification, nucleated cell counts were estimated. The assay was immunoSEQ multiplex PCR, and TCRdb's table has in-frame clones only and misses some. V, J and clone size reflect that table, while D and trimming were determined from the DNA. The repertoire has about 180,000 clones, around 85% of them found once; the top ten carry less than 25%. This chain links TRBV28 with TRBJ2-3; TRBD2 is a possible D gene (7 bases). Material: peripheral blood. This TCR was recovered from a man aged 65-85 years with active or convalescent COVID-19. This CDR3 reads CASTPMGAGVGDTQYF. The CDR3 nucleotides are TGTGCCAGCACCCCGATGGGGGCGGGAGTTGGAGATACGCAGTATTTT.